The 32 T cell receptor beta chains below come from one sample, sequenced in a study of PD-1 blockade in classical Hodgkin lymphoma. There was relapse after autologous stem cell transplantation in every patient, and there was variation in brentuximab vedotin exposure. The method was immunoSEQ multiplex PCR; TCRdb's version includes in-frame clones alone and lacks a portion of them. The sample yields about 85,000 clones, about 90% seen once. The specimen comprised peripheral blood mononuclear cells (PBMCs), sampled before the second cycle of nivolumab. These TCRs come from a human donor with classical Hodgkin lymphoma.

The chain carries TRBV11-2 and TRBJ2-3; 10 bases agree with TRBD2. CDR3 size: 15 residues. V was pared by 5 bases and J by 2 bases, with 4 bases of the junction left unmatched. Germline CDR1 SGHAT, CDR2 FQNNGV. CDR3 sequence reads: CASSTLAGHTDTQYF. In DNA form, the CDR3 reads TGTGCCAGCAGCACACTAGCGGGACACACAGATACGCAGTATTTT.

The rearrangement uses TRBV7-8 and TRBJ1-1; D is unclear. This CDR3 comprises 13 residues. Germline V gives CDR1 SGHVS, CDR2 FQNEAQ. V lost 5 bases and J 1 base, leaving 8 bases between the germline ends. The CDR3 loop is CASSPGSNTEAFF. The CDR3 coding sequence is TGTGCCAGCAGCCCCGGGTCGAACACTGAAGCTTTCTTT.

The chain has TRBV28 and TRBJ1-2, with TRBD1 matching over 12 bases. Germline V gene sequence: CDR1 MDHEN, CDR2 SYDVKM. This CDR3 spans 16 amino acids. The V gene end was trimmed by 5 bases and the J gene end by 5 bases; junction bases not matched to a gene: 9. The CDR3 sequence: CASSRTKGQGAYGYTF. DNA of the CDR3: TGTGCCAGCAGTCGAACGAAGGGACAGGGGGCATATGGCTACACCTTC.

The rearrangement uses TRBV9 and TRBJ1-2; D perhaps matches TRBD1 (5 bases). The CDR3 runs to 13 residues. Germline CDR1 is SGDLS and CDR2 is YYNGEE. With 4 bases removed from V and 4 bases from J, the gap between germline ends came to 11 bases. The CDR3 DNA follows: TGTGCCAGCAGCCCCGACAGTGGCTATGGCTACACCTTC. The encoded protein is CASSPDSGYGYTF.

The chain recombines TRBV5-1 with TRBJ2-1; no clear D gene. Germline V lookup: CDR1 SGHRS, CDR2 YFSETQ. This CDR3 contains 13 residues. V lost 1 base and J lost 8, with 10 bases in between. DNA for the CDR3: TGCGCCAGCAGCTTGACCGGAAGAGATGAGCAGTTCTTC. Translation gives CASSLTGRDEQFF.

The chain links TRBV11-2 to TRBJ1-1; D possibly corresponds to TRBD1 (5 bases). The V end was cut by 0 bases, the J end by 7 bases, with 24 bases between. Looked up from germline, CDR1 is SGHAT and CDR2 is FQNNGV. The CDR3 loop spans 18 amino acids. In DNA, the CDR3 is TGTGCCAGCAGCTTAGAGACCACGGCGGGGCTAACACTCGGTGAAGCTTTCTTT. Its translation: CASSLETTAGLTLGEAFF. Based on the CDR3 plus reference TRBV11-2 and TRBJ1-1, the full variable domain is EAGVAQSPRYKIIEKRQSVAFWCNPISGHATLYWYQQILGQGPKLLIQFQNNGVVDDSQLPKDRFSAERLKGVDSTLKIQPAKLEDSAVYLCASSLETTAGLTLGEAFFGQGTRLTVV.

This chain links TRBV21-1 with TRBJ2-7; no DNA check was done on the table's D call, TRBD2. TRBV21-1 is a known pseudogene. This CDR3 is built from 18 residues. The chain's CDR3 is CASSAGQSISGGSYEQYF. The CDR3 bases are TGTGCCAGCAGCGCTGGACAAAGCATTAGCGGGGGCTCCTACGAGCAGTACTTC.

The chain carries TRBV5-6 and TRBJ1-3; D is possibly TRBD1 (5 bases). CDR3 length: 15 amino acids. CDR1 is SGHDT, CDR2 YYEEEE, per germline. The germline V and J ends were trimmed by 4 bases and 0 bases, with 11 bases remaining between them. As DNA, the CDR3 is TGTGCCAGCAGCCCGACAGCGAGCTCTGGAAACACCATATATTTT. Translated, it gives CASSPTASSGNTIYF.

The CDR3 spells CASSLPTLQYF. DNA for the CDR3: TGTGCCAGCAGCTTACCCACTCTGCAGTATTTT. This sequence joins TRBV11-2 and TRBJ2-3, with D hard to call. CDR1 is SGHAT and CDR2 is FQNNGV in the germline V gene. This CDR3 is built from 11 residues. Trimming took 2 bases from V and 11 from J, leaving 8 bases between them.

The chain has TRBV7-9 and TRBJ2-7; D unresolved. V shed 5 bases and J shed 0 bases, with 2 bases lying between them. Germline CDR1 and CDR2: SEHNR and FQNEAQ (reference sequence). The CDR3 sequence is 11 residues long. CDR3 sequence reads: CASSPSYEQYF. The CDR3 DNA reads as TGTGCCAGCAGCCCCTCCTACGAGCAGTACTTC.

The CDR3 loop is CASSPGRNTGELFF. The CDR3 nucleotides read TGTGCCAGCAGTCCGGGACGCAACACCGGGGAGCTGTTTTTT. V is TRBV28 and J is TRBJ2-2; D tentatively fits TRBD1 or TRBD2 (5 bases each). Germline CDR1 reads MDHEN; CDR2 reads SYDVKM. This CDR3 has 14 amino acids. Trimming left V 5 bases short and J 2 bases short, with 9 bases between.

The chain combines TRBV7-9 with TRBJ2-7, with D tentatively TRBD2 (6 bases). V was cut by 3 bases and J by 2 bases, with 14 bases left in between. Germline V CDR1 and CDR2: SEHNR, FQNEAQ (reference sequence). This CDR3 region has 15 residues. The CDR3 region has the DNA TGTGCCAGCAGCTTCGAAGGGACTTACACCTACGAGCAGTACTTC. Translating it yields CASSFEGTYTYEQYF.

The CDR3 DNA is TGCGCCAGCAGCTTTCAGGTCGGTCAGCCCCAGCATTTT. This translates into CASSFQVGQPQHF. The chain couples TRBV4-1 to TRBJ1-5; D ambiguous. This CDR3 has 13 amino acids. Germline V gives CDR1 MGHRA, CDR2 YSYEKL. The V end was cut by 5 bases, the J end by 6 bases, with 11 bases between.

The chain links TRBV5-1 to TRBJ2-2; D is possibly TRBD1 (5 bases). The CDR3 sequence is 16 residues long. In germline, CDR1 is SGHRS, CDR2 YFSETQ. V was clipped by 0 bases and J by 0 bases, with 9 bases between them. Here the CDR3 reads CASSLVKGANTGELFF. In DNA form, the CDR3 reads TGCGCCAGCAGCTTGGTAAAAGGGGCGAACACCGGGGAGCTGTTTTTT.

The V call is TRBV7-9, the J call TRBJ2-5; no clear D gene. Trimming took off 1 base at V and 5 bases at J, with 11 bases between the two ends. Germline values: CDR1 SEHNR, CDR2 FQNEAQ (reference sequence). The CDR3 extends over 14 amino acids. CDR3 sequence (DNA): TGTGCCAGCAGCTTAGTATTGGATTGGGAGACCCAGTACTTC. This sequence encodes CASSLVLDWETQYF.

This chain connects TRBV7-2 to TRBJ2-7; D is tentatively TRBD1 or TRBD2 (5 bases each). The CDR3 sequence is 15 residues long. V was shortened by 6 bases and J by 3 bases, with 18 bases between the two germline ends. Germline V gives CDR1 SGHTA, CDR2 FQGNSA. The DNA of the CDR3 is TGTGCCAGCAGAGCCCCGTGGGACGGCCGCTACGAGCAGTACTTC. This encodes CASRAPWDGRYEQYF.

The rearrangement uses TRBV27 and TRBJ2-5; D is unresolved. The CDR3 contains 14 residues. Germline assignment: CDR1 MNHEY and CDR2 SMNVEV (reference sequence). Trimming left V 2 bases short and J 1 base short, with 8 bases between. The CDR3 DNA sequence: TGTGCCAGCAGTTTAGGCCCGATCCAAGAGACCCAGTACTTC. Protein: CASSLGPIQETQYF.

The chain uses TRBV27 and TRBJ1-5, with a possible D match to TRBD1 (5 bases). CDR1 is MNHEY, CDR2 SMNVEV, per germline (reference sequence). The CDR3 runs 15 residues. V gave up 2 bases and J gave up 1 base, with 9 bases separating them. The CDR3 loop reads CASSLVGVSNQPQHF. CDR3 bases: TGTGCCAGCAGTTTAGTAGGGGTGAGCAATCAGCCCCAGCATTTT.

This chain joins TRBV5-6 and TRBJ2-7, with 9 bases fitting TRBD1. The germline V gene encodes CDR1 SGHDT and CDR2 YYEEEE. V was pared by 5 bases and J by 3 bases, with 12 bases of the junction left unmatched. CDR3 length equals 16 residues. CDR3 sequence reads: CASRGGAGQGNYEQYF. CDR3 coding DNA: TGTGCCAGCAGGGGGGGCGCGGGACAGGGTAACTACGAGCAGTACTTC.

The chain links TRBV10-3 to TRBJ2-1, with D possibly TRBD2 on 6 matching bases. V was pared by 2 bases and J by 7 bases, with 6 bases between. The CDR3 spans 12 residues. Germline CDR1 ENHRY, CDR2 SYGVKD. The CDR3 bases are TGTGCCATCAGTGAGGGAGGGAATGAGCAGTTCTTC. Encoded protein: CAISEGGNEQFF.

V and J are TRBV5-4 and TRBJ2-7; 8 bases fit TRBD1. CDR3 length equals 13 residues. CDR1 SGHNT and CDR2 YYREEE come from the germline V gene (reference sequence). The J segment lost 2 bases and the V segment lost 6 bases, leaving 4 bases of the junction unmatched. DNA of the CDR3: TGTGCCAGCACGATGACAGGGGCCTACGAGCAGTACTTC. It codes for CASTMTGAYEQYF.

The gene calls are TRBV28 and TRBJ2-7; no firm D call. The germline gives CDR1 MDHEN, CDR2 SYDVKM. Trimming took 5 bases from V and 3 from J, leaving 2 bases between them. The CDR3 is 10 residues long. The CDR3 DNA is TGTGCCAGCAGTGACTACGAGCAGTACTTC. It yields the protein CASSDYEQYF.

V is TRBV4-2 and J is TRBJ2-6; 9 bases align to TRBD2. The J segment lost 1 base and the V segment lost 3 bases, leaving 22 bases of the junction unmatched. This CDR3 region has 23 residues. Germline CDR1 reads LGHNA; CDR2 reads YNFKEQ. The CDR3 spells CASSHPSLAGELRRFSGANVLTF. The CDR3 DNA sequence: TGTGCCAGCAGCCATCCCTCTTTAGCGGGAGAATTGCGTAGGTTTTCTGGGGCCAACGTCCTGACTTTC.

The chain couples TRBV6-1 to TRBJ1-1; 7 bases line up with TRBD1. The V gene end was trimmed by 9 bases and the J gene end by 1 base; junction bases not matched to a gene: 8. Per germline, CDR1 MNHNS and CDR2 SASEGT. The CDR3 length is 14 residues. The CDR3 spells CASKTTGRNTEAFF. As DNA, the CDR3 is TGTGCCAGTAAAACGACAGGGAGGAACACTGAAGCTTTCTTT.

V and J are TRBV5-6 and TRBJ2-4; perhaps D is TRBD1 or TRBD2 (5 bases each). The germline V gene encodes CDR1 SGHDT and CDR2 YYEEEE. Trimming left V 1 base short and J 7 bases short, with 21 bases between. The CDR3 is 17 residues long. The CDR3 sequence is CASSLPTSWGIVNIQYF. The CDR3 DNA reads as TGTGCCAGCAGCTTGCCAACCAGTTGGGGGATAGTGAACATTCAGTACTTC. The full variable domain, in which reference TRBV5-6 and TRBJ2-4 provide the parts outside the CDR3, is DAGVTQSPTHLIKTRGQQVTLRCSPKSGHDTVSWYQQALGQGPQFIFQYYEEEERQRGNFPDRFSGHQFPNYSSELNVNALLLGDSALYLCASSLPTSWGIVNIQYFGAGTRLSVL.

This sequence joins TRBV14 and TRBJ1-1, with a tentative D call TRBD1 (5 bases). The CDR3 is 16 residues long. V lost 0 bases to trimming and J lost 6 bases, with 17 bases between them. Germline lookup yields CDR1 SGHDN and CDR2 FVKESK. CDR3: CASSQDPSGILSEAFF. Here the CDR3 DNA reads TGTGCCAGCAGCCAAGACCCCTCAGGGATTTTGTCTGAAGCTTTCTTT.

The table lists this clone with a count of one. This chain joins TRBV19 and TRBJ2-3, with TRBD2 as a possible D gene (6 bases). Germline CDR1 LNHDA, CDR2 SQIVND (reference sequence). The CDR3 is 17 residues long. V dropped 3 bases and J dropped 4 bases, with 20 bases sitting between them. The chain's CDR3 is CASSIGRGREVADTQYF. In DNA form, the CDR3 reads TGTGCCAGTAGTATTGGACGGGGCAGGGAGGTCGCAGATACGCAGTATTTT.

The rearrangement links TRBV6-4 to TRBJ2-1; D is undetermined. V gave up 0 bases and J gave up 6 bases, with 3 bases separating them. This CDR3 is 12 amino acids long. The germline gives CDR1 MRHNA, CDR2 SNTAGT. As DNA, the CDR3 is TGTGCCAGCAGTGACTCAAGCAATGAGCAGTTCTTC. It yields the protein CASSDSSNEQFF.

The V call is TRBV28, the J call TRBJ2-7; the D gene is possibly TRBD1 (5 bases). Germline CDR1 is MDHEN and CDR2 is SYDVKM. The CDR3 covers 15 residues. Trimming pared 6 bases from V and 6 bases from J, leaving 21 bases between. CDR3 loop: CASSTLRAGAAEQYF. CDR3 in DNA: TGTGCCAGCAGCACCCTCAGGGCTGGGGCGGCCGAGCAGTACTTC.

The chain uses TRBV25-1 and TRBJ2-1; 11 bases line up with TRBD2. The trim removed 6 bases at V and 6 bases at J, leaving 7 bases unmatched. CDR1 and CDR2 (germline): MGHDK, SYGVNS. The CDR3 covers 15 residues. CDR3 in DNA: TGTGCCAGCAGCGACACTAGCGGGAGACGCAATGAGCAGTTCTTC. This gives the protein CASSDTSGRRNEQFF.

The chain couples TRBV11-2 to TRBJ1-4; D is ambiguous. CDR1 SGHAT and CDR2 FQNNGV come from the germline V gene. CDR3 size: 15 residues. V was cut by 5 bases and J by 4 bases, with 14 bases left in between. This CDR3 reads CASSPRIGVNEKLFF. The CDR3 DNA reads TGTGCCAGCAGCCCTCGTATAGGCGTTAATGAAAAACTGTTTTTT.

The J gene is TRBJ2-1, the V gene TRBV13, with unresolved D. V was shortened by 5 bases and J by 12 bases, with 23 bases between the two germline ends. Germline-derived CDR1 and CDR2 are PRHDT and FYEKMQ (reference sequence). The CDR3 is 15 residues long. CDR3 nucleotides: TGTGCCAGCAGCCCTAGGGAAGGACCGCAAATTGGGCAGTTCTTC. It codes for CASSPREGPQIGQFF.